Below are 10 T cell receptor beta chains sequenced from a single sample in a study of graft-versus-host responses after intestinal transplantation. Method: immunoSEQ multiplex PCR; TCRdb's copy keeps in-frame clones and lacks some. The repertoire consists of roughly 4,700 clones, with 25% to 35% occurring once and the leading ten covering 20% to 25%. Irradiated stimulators labeled with violet dye, 200,000 in number, were plated with 200,000 CFSE-labeled responders. The specimen was alloreactive CD8+ T cells from a mixed lymphocyte reaction culture, collected before transplantation. The subset denotes: CFSE-low proliferating T cells sorted from approximately six-day pre-transplant mixed lymphocyte reaction (GvH or HvG direction). These receptors originate from a human patient who was an organ donor for intestinal transplantation.

The sample holds one count of this clone. V and J are TRBV6-5 and TRBJ1-1, with TRBD1 identical over 12 bases. The CDR3 contains 14 residues. Germline assignment: CDR1 MNHEY and CDR2 SVGAGI. Trimming took 4 bases from V and 10 from J; bases not matched to a gene: 7. In nucleotides, the CDR3 is TGTGCCAGCAGTTGGGGACAGGGGGCAGGTAGAGCTTTCTTT. This encodes CASSWGQGAGRAFF.

This chain joins TRBV2 and TRBJ2-2, with D perhaps TRBD2 (6 bases). V lost 10 bases and J lost 1, with 7 bases in between. Germline CDR1 SNHLY, CDR2 FYNNEI. This CDR3 has 12 residues. The CDR3 loop reads CANGGNTGELFF. The DNA of the CDR3 is TGTGCCAACGGGGGGAACACCGGGGAGCTGTTTTTT.

This clone was picked up a small number of times. The chain links TRBV11-3 to TRBJ1-4, with D perhaps matching TRBD1 (6 bases). The CDR3 extends over 15 amino acids. Trimming left V 6 bases short and J 8 bases short, with 19 bases between. CDR1 and CDR2 from the germline V gene are SGHNT and YENEEA. This CDR3 reads CASRPWGQGEEKLFF. CDR3 sequence (DNA): TGTGCCAGCAGACCATGGGGGCAGGGAGAAGAAAAACTGTTTTTT.

This clone occurred a few times. The rearrangement links TRBV5-6 to TRBJ2-2; no reliable D call. The V gene's germline CDR1 is SGHDT and CDR2 YYEEEE. Trimming cost V 5 bases and J 9 bases, with 14 bases left between them. CDR3 length: 13 amino acids. The CDR3 DNA is TGTGCCAGCAGTTACAGCACGTTGTGGGAGCTGTTTTTT. As protein: CASSYSTLWELFF.

This clone ranks as medium-sized. J is TRBJ2-3 and V is TRBV5-1; no firm D call. Trimming took 1 base from V and 4 from J, leaving 10 bases between them. The CDR3 is 14 residues long. CDR1 is SGHRS, CDR2 YFSETQ, per germline. CDR3 bases: TGCGCCAGCAGCTTGCTGTCCAGCGCAGATACGCAGTATTTT. This codes for CASSLLSSADTQYF. The full variable domain, in which reference TRBV5-1 and TRBJ2-3 provide the parts outside the CDR3, is KAGVTQTPRYLIKTRGQQVTLSCSPISGHRSVSWYQQTPGQGLQFLFEYFSETQRNKGNFPGRFSGRQFSNSRSEMNVSTLELGDSALYLCASSLLSSADTQYFGPGTRLTVL.

The V and J genes are TRBV13 and TRBJ1-1, with TRBD1 as a possible D gene (6 bases). There are 15 residues in the CDR3. V lost 3 bases, J lost 0 bases, and 11 bases lay in between. The germline CDR1 and CDR2 sequences are PRHDT and FYEKMQ (reference sequence). CDR3 region: CASSFGQTVNTEAFF. The CDR3 region has the DNA TGTGCCAGCAGCTTTGGACAGACGGTGAACACTGAAGCTTTCTTT.

The rearrangement uses TRBV11-2 and TRBJ2-3, with 8 positions matching TRBD2. The CDR3 covers 19 residues. After removal of 1 base from V and 2 bases from J, the junction contained 14 bases not matched to a gene. Germline values: CDR1 SGHAT, CDR2 FQNNGV. The CDR3, as DNA: TGTGCCAGCAGCTTAGTTTCGGGACTAGGGTTCGTAGACACAGATACGCAGTATTTT. Protein product: CASSLVSGLGFVDTDTQYF.

The chain couples TRBV5-6 to TRBJ1-2; perhaps TRBD1 as D (5 bases). This CDR3 comprises 16 residues. From germline, CDR1 is SGHDT and CDR2 YYEEEE. Trimming left V 7 bases short and J 2 bases short, with 21 bases between. CDR3 loop: CASGGELGSPNYGYTF. The CDR3 region has the DNA TGTGCCAGCGGGGGGGAATTGGGCAGTCCGAACTATGGCTACACCTTC. The complete variable domain, with remaining parts taken from reference TRBV5-6 and TRBJ1-2, reads DAGVTQSPTHLIKTRGQQVTLRCSPKSGHDTVSWYQQALGQGPQFIFQYYEEEERQRGNFPDRFSGHQFPNYSSELNVNALLLGDSALYLCASGGELGSPNYGYTFGSGTRLTVV.

Note on this clone: The sample contains more than one DNA sequence encoding this CDR3. This rearrangement joins TRBV4-3 to TRBJ2-1; the D gene is possibly TRBD1 (5 bases). Germline CDR1 and CDR2: LGHNA and YSLEER. V was shortened by 1 base and J by 1 base, with 11 bases between the two germline ends. The CDR3 loop spans 16 amino acids. DNA for the CDR3: TGCGCCAGCAGCCAAGTGCTTCAGGGATCCTACAATGAGCAGTTCTTC. Translating it yields CASSQVLQGSYNEQFF.

V and J are TRBV18 and TRBJ2-1, with 8 bases aligning to TRBD2. The CDR3 length is 15 residues. V trimming: 5 bases; J trimming: 14 bases; junction bases outside the gene matches: 17. In germline, CDR1 is KGHSH, CDR2 LQKENI. The CDR3 coding sequence is TGTGCCAGCTCATCCAGAACTAAGGGCGGGACTAGGGAGTTCTTC. Translating it yields CASSSRTKGGTREFF.